The 28 T cell receptor beta chains below were found in one sample sequenced in a study of graft-versus-host responses after intestinal transplantation. Their recognized antigens are unknown. Sequencing used immunoSEQ multiplex PCR; TCRdb keeps in-frame clones, though not all of them. The sample carries tens of thousands of clones, roughly 96% recorded once. The sample in question was unstimulated CD8+ T cells sorted from spleen or lymph node cells, obtained before transplant. The source is a human donor who was the organ donor for an intestinal transplant.

The chain has TRBV9 and TRBJ2-2, with no clear D. The CDR3 contains 14 residues. The V gene's germline CDR1 is SGDLS and CDR2 YYNGEE. Trimming removed 3 bases at V and 6 bases at J, with 12 bases between. CDR3 residues: CASSALGDPGELFF. The CDR3 DNA is TGTGCCAGCAGCGCGCTAGGAGATCCCGGGGAGCTGTTTTTT.

This clone has a handful of counts. The V and J genes are TRBV23-1 and TRBJ1-1; D gene unclear. TRBV23-1 is an open reading frame, and its role is uncertain. Between the trimmed V and J ends, which lost 6 bases and 4 bases, there was a span of 12 bases. This CDR3 has 13 residues. The CDR3 bases are TGCGCCAGCAGCCGTAGCAGGAGCACTGAAGCTTTCTTT. Amino acids: CASSRSRSTEAFF.

The chain uses TRBV30 and TRBJ2-7, with TRBD1 identical over 7 bases. CDR3 length: 10 residues. After removal of 6 bases from V and 9 bases from J, the junction contained 5 bases not matched to a gene. CDR1 GTSNPN and CDR2 SVGIG come from the germline V gene (reference sequence). The CDR3 nucleotides are TGTGCCTGCGGACAGGCTGGGCAGTACTTC. It yields the protein CACGQAGQYF.

This chain joins TRBV6-5 and TRBJ2-7; tentative D call: TRBD2 (5 bases). Germline V gene sequence: CDR1 MNHEY, CDR2 SVGAGI. Trimming removed 6 bases from V and 5 bases from J, with 20 bases in between. The CDR3 is made up of 15 amino acids. This CDR3 reads CASRGIMGGGDEQYF. The CDR3 DNA follows: TGTGCCAGCAGGGGGATTATGGGCGGAGGCGACGAGCAGTACTTC.

The CDR3 spells CASSPPEGGVTFHMNTEAFF. CDR3 bases: TGTGCCAGCAGCCCCCCTGAGGGGGGGGTCACCTTCCACATGAACACTGAAGCTTTCTTT. The chain carries TRBV7-3 and TRBJ1-1, with D possibly matching TRBD1 (6 bases). This CDR3 is 20 amino acids long. Germline V gives CDR1 SGHTA, CDR2 FQGTGA. V was cut by 5 bases and J by 0 bases, with 28 bases left in between.

This clone has a handful of counts. V and J are TRBV19 and TRBJ2-7, with D possibly matching TRBD1 (5 bases). The CDR3 is 15 residues long. CDR1 and CDR2 (germline): LNHDA, SQIVND (reference sequence). The V end lost 3 bases, the J end lost 0 bases, and 12 bases lay between the germline ends. Here the CDR3 reads CASSMLQDPSYEQYF. Written as DNA, the CDR3 is TGTGCCAGTAGTATGTTACAGGATCCCTCCTACGAGCAGTACTTC.

The V and J genes are TRBV7-8 and TRBJ2-2; D is perhaps TRBD1 or TRBD2 (5 bases each). The CDR3 runs to 15 residues. Germline V lookup: CDR1 SGHVS, CDR2 FQNEAQ. Between the trimmed V and J ends, which lost 0 bases and 4 bases, there was a span of 9 bases. The CDR3 DNA follows: TGTGCCAGCAGCTTAGCGTTTGGGGGCACCGGGGAGCTGTTTTTT. This sequence encodes CASSLAFGGTGELFF.

The genes are TRBV28 and TRBJ1-5; D gene unclear. V lost 6 bases and J lost 6, with 18 bases in between. The CDR3 extends over 15 amino acids. The germline CDR1 and CDR2 sequences are MDHEN and SYDVKM. CDR3 amino acids: CASRTTIRTGQPQHF. The CDR3 coding sequence is TGTGCCAGCAGGACCACGATCCGGACCGGTCAGCCCCAGCATTTT.

This rearrangement joins TRBV6-6 to TRBJ2-7, with D unresolved. The CDR3 is 16 amino acids. Germline V lookup: CDR1 MNHNY, CDR2 SVGAGI (reference sequence). V lost 4 bases and J 0 bases, leaving 16 bases between the germline ends. The CDR3 DNA reads TGTGCCAGCAGTTCCTATAGAGCAGGTATCTCCTACGAGCAGTACTTC. Protein sequence: CASSSYRAGISYEQYF.

The rearrangement uses TRBV5-1 and TRBJ2-7; 7 nucleotides line up with TRBD1. The V gene end was trimmed by 0 bases and the J gene end by 6 bases; junction bases not matched to a gene: 3. The CDR3 has 13 amino acids. Per the germline V gene, CDR1 is SGHRS and CDR2 is YFSETQ. The chain's CDR3 is CASSLGSGGEQYF. The CDR3 DNA reads as TGCGCCAGCAGCTTGGGATCAGGGGGCGAGCAGTACTTC.

V is TRBV19 and J is TRBJ1-1; 8 bases are shared with TRBD1. The germline gives CDR1 LNHDA, CDR2 SQIVND (reference sequence). The CDR3 spans 14 residues. J lost 1 base, V lost 8 bases, and 6 bases had no gene match. This CDR3 is CASGWTGTNTEAFF. Written as DNA, the CDR3 is TGTGCCAGTGGCTGGACAGGGACGAACACTGAAGCTTTCTTT.

The chain carries TRBV5-6 and TRBJ1-1; possibly TRBD1 for D (6 bases). Germline values: CDR1 SGHDT, CDR2 YYEEEE. The CDR3 spans 14 residues. Trimming took off 2 bases at V and 4 bases at J, with 12 bases between the two ends. In DNA, the CDR3 is TGTGCCAGCAGCTTTCCCGAAGGGGGCACTGAAGCTTTCTTT. Translating it yields CASSFPEGGTEAFF. Using reference TRBV5-6 and TRBJ1-1 for the parts outside the CDR3, the full variable domain is DAGVTQSPTHLIKTRGQQVTLRCSPKSGHDTVSWYQQALGQGPQFIFQYYEEEERQRGNFPDRFSGHQFPNYSSELNVNALLLGDSALYLCASSFPEGGTEAFFGQGTRLTVV.

The chain is built from TRBV7-3 and TRBJ2-3; D unclear. The CDR3 is made up of 13 amino acids. V lost 0 bases and J lost 2, with 3 bases in between. Germline CDR1 reads SGHTA; CDR2 reads FQGTGA. CDR3 region: CASSLTYTDTQYF. The DNA of the CDR3 is TGTGCCAGCAGCTTAACTTACACAGATACGCAGTATTTT.

The CDR3 bases are TGTGCCAGCAGTCTGGGCCAGCCCTCCTACAATGAGCAGTTCTTC. Amino acid sequence: CASSLGQPSYNEQFF. The rearrangement joins TRBV27 to TRBJ2-1, with no clear D. V was shortened by 5 bases and J by 0 bases, with 11 bases between the two germline ends. CDR1 MNHEY and CDR2 SMNVEV come from the germline V gene (reference sequence). The length of the CDR3 is 15 residues.

The chain couples TRBV14 to TRBJ2-6; the D gene is possibly TRBD2 (6 bases). The V gene's germline CDR1 is SGHDN and CDR2 FVKESK. Trimming left V 1 base short and J 0 bases short, with 10 bases between. The CDR3 length is 17 residues. The CDR3 spells CASSQGWRASGANVLTF. CDR3 in DNA: TGTGCCAGCAGCCAAGGTTGGAGGGCCTCTGGGGCCAACGTCCTGACTTTC.

V is TRBV6-5 and J is TRBJ2-1; TRBD1 aligns across 9 bases. V dropped 2 bases and J dropped 7; count of bases not matched to a gene: 6. This CDR3 spans 15 amino acids. CDR1 MNHEY and CDR2 SVGAGI come from the germline V gene. The CDR3 sequence is CASSYTQGASNEQFF. Written as DNA, the CDR3 is TGTGCCAGCAGTTACACACAGGGGGCGAGTAATGAGCAGTTCTTC.

The DNA for the CDR3 is TGCGCCAGCAGCCAAGAAATGGGCCGGGACTTTTACAATGAGCAGTTCTTC. Protein sequence: CASSQEMGRDFYNEQFF. J is TRBJ2-1 and V is TRBV4-1; TRBD2 might be the D (6 bases). The CDR3 has 17 residues. Looked up from germline, CDR1 is MGHRA and CDR2 is YSYEKL. Between the trimmed V and J ends, which lost 0 bases and 4 bases, there was a span of 16 bases.

The chain employs TRBV5-1 and TRBJ2-3, with 11 bases identical to TRBD2. J gave up 0 bases and V 0 bases, and 12 bases lay outside the gene matches. CDR1 and CDR2 from the germline V gene are SGHRS and YFSETQ. There are 20 residues in the CDR3. The CDR3 coding sequence is TGCGCCAGCAGCTTGGGTCTCGTACTAGCGGGGGCCGCTAGCACAGATACGCAGTATTTT. Amino acids: CASSLGLVLAGAASTDTQYF.

The rearrangement links TRBV4-2 to TRBJ1-1; no definite D call. V lost 0 bases and J 1 base, leaving 12 bases between the germline ends. CDR3 length equals 16 residues. In germline, CDR1 is LGHNA, CDR2 YNFKEQ. This chain's CDR3 is CASSQDASEGNTEAFF. Here the CDR3 DNA reads TGTGCCAGCAGCCAAGACGCCAGCGAGGGGAACACTGAAGCTTTCTTT.

The J gene is TRBJ2-3, the V gene TRBV5-1; 7 nucleotides agree with TRBD2. CDR1 and CDR2 (germline): SGHRS, YFSETQ. Trimming took 3 bases from V and 0 from J; bases not matched to a gene: 4. The CDR3 has 15 amino acids. DNA of the CDR3: TGCGCCAGCAGCTCGAAGCGGGGAAGCACAGATACGCAGTATTTT. Residues: CASSSKRGSTDTQYF.

This chain uses TRBV30 with TRBJ2-7, with D possibly matching TRBD2 (7 bases). The length of the CDR3 is 15 residues. Deletions cut 4 bases from V and 0 bases from J, with 16 bases between. Germline CDR1 is GTSNPN and CDR2 is SVGIG (reference sequence). CDR3 sequence (DNA): TGTGCCTGGACAGGGGTAGCGGGTCCCTCCTACGAGCAGTACTTC. Translated: CAWTGVAGPSYEQYF.

The chain uses TRBV19 and TRBJ1-2; D is ambiguous. Between the trimmed V and J ends, which lost 5 bases and 4 bases, there was a span of 17 bases. The germline CDR1 and CDR2 sequences are LNHDA and SQIVND (reference sequence). This CDR3 comprises 15 residues. This CDR3 reads CASSLLPEGGYGYTF. CDR3 DNA sequence: TGTGCCAGTAGTCTCCTCCCGGAGGGCGGCTATGGCTACACCTTC.

The V and J genes are TRBV5-1 and TRBJ1-5; possible D gene TRBD1, 6 bases. Trimming pared 0 bases from V and 3 bases from J, leaving 13 bases between. The CDR3 is made up of 16 amino acids. Germline V gene lookup returns CDR1 SGHRS and CDR2 YFSETQ. The CDR3 bases are TGCGCCAGCAGCTTGGATAGGAGGGGGGACAATCAGCCCCAGCATTTT. It translates to CASSLDRRGDNQPQHF.

The gene calls are TRBV4-3 and TRBJ2-3; D uncertain. Trimming shortened V by 0 bases and J by 4 bases, and 8 bases separated the two germline ends. This CDR3 region has 14 residues. Germline values: CDR1 LGHNA, CDR2 YSLEER. CDR3 amino acids: CASSQDNTADTQYF. The CDR3 bases are TGCGCCAGCAGCCAAGATAATACCGCAGATACGCAGTATTTT.

The chain recombines TRBV5-8 with TRBJ2-1; 13 bases are shared with TRBD2. The junction had 0 bases not matched to a gene; V was cut back by 0 bases and J by 0 bases. CDR1 SGHTS and CDR2 YDEGEE come from the germline V gene. The CDR3 loop spans 17 amino acids. In DNA form, the CDR3 reads TGTGCCAGCAGCTTGGGACTAGCGGGGGGCTCCTACAATGAGCAGTTCTTC. Translation gives CASSLGLAGGSYNEQFF.

The chain combines TRBV4-1 with TRBJ2-1, with a weak D call TRBD2 (6 bases). Germline V lookup: CDR1 MGHRA, CDR2 YSYEKL. The CDR3 sequence is 13 residues long. Trimming left V 3 bases short and J 6 bases short, with 9 bases between. CDR3 in DNA: TGCGCCAGCAGCCACGTGGGGGGCAATGAGCAGTTCTTC. Encoded protein: CASSHVGGNEQFF.

This chain uses TRBV4-3 with TRBJ1-1; D uncertain. The CDR3 is made up of 14 amino acids. The germline CDR1 and CDR2 sequences are LGHNA and YSLEER. Trimming shortened V by 3 bases and J by 4 bases, and 12 bases separated the two germline ends. CDR3 sequence reads: CASSQKGLGTEAFF. The CDR3 DNA follows: TGCGCCAGCAGCCAGAAAGGTCTCGGCACTGAAGCTTTCTTT.

The chain joins TRBV20-1 to TRBJ1-2; no clear D gene. From germline, CDR1 is DFQATT and CDR2 SNEGSKA (reference sequence). Trimming took 3 bases from V and 8 from J, leaving 4 bases between them. The CDR3 loop spans 9 amino acids. The CDR3 DNA sequence: TGCAGTGCTAGGGAAGGCTACACCTTC. Amino acid sequence: CSAREGYTF.